This is a list of T cell receptor beta chains from one sample in a study of blood T cell repertoires in COVID-19. Assay: immunoSEQ multiplex PCR; the TCRdb copy retains only in-frame clones and omits some. The sample has around 330,000 clones, roughly 90% seen once; the top ten hold roughly 2.6%. The sequenced sample consisted of PBMCs or T cells enriched from blood (not recorded which). The receptor set was obtained from a man in his 60s who had recovered from COVID-19. The CDR3 runs from the conserved cysteine through the conserved F or W. Fields, in order: V gene, J gene, D gene, clone size, CDR3 DNA, CDR3 protein. D genes are given only for firm matches. The size entry is marked missing in some rows and otherwise reads once, few, many or a size class.

>TRBV7-9|TRBJ2-1|.|once
TGTGCCAGCAGCTTATCGGAGGCGTACAATGAGCAGTTCTTC
CASSLSEAYNEQFF
>TRBV21-1|TRBJ2-3|.|.
TGTGCCAGCAGCAAAGGTTGGGAGAACACAGATACGCAGTATTTT
CASSKGWENTDTQYF
>TRBV18|TRBJ1-2|.|.
TGTGCCAGCTCCACGGGAGGTTCCAACTATGGCTACACCTTC
CASSTGGSNYGYTF
>TRBV15|TRBJ1-6|.|.
.
CATSSFLEISPLHF
>TRBV11-2|TRBJ1-4|.|.
TGTGCCAGCAGCTTATGGGAGAATGAAAAACTGTTTTTT
CASSLWENEKLFF
>TRBV19|TRBJ1-3|.|.
TGTGCCAGTAGGGTAGGGGCAAACTCTGGAAACACCATATATTTT
CASRVGANSGNTIYF
>TRBV6-5|TRBJ1-4|TRBD1|.
TGTGCCAGCAGTCCGACAGGGTTCAATGAAAAACTGTTTTTT
CASSPTGFNEKLFF
>TRBV7-2|TRBJ1-2|TRBD1|.
TGTGCCAGCAGCTTAGGGGGACAGCTCCTTATGAGGGGCTACACCTTC
CASSLGGQLLMRGYTF
>TRBV9|TRBJ1-1|TRBD1|.
TGTGCCAGCAGCGTCGCAGGGGACAGATACACTGAAGCTTTCTTT
CASSVAGDRYTEAFF
>TRBV7-3|TRBJ2-1|.|.
TGTGCCAGCAGCTTAAGCGGGGATGAGCAGTTCTTC
CASSLSGDEQFF
>TRBV11-3|TRBJ1-6|.|.
TGTGCCAGCAGCCCAACAGTGGCTTCACCCCTCCACTTT
CASSPTVASPLHF
>TRBV19|TRBJ1-1|TRBD1|once
TGTGCCAGTAGTATCCCAGGGGGTGCGAACACTGAAGCTTTCTTT
CASSIPGGANTEAFF
>TRBV29-1|TRBJ2-1|TRBD2|.
TGCAGCGCCATGCCAGCGGGGAGCTCCTACAATGAGCAGTTCTTC
CSAMPAGSSYNEQFF
>TRBV9|TRBJ1-5|TRBD1|.
TGTGCCAGCAGCGACGGACAGGTCTATCAGCCCCAGCATTTT
CASSDGQVYQPQHF
>TRBV5-1|TRBJ1-4|TRBD1|.
TGCGCCAGTTCGTTGGAGACAGGGCCATTTGAAAAACTGTTTTTT
CASSLETGPFEKLFF
>TRBV19|TRBJ2-7|.|.
TGTGCCAGCAGTAGGGGCTTCGGGCTCGAGCAGTACTTC
CASSRGFGLEQYF
>TRBV30|TRBJ1-4|TRBD1|once
TGTGCCTGGAGCACCGGGACAGGGGATGAAAAACTGTTTTTT
CAWSTGTGDEKLFF
>TRBV27|TRBJ2-1|TRBD1|.
TGTGCCAGCAGTCCTCATATCCGGGACAGGGCCTACAATGAGCAGTTCTTC
CASSPHIRDRAYNEQFF
>TRBV11-3|TRBJ2-2|TRBD1|.
TGTGCCAGCAGCTTAAGGACCCGCGGGACAGGGTCACCCGCCGGGGAGCTGTTTTTT
CASSLRTRGTGSPAGELFF
>TRBV25-1|TRBJ1-1|.|.
TGTGCCAGCAGCCGGGGGGGGGCGGCTGAAGCTTTCTTT
CASSRGGAAEAFF
>TRBV7-2|TRBJ2-5|TRBD1|.
TGTGCCAGCAGCTTCCAGCCATCAGGGGGTAGGGAGACCCAGTACTTC
CASSFQPSGGRETQYF
>TRBV3-1/TRBV3-2|TRBJ2-3|.|.
TGTGCCAGCAGTCAGGTCGATACGCAGTATTTT
CASSQVDTQYF
>TRBV30|TRBJ1-3|.|.
TGTGCCTGGAGTGTAGGGAGCTCTGGAAACACCATATATTTT
CAWSVGSSGNTIYF
>TRBV2|TRBJ2-5|.|.
TGTGCCAGCACGACACCGGGAATTCAAGAGACCCAGTACTTC
CASTTPGIQETQYF
>TRBV4-2|TRBJ1-2|.|.
TGTGCCAGCAGCCAGGGGACACTTTCTAACTATGGCTACACCTTC
CASSQGTLSNYGYTF